The 5 T cell receptor beta chains listed next were all sequenced from one sample in a study of shared clonotypes between healthy human individuals. The naive CD8 population came from CD45RO-negative cells selected for CCR7, without terminally differentiated effector memory CD45RA+ cells. Profiled with immunoSEQ multiplex PCR; TCRdb holds only in-frame clones, not every one. The table shows about 680,000 clones, with around 92% occurring only once. Specimen: naive CD8+ T cells sorted from blood. The receptors originated from a man aged 25 to 40 in good health.

The rearrangement links TRBV28 to TRBJ2-5; 7 nucleotides agree with TRBD1. V lost 7 bases to trimming and J lost 5 bases; unmatched junction nucleotides: 13. The CDR3 extends over 15 amino acids. The germline CDR1 and CDR2 sequences are MDHEN and SYDVKM. In nucleotides, the CDR3 is TGTGCCAGCAAGATCGGAGCAGGGGGTAGGGAGACCCAGTACTTC. This gives the protein CASKIGAGGRETQYF.

V is TRBV27 and J is TRBJ2-1; no firm D call. Trimming took 6 bases from V and 9 from J, leaving 24 bases between them. CDR3 length: 16 amino acids. Germline V gene sequence: CDR1 MNHEY, CDR2 SMNVEV (reference sequence). In DNA, the CDR3 is TGTGCCAGCAGCCCTACTCTCGTATCCGGTCTTGGTGAGCAGTTCTTC. This sequence encodes CASSPTLVSGLGEQFF.

V usage is TRBV4-1 and J usage is TRBJ2-1; 7 bases agree with TRBD2. The CDR3 consists of 15 residues. Germline trimming cut 1 base from V and 6 bases from J; bases unmatched to any gene: 6. Germline assignment: CDR1 MGHRA and CDR2 YSYEKL. The chain's CDR3 is CASSQGQLALNEQFF. In DNA, the CDR3 is TGCGCCAGCAGCCAAGGCCAACTAGCGCTCAATGAGCAGTTCTTC.

The chain recombines TRBV28 with TRBJ2-7; 7 nucleotides agree with TRBD1. CDR3 length: 14 residues. Germline CDR1 MDHEN, CDR2 SYDVKM. V was pared by 1 base and J by 3 bases, with 3 bases of the junction left unmatched. CDR3 coding DNA: TGTGCCAGCAGTTTATTCGGGGACAGCTACGAGCAGTACTTC. Protein sequence: CASSLFGDSYEQYF.

J is TRBJ2-1 and V is TRBV27, with TRBD2 identical over 14 bases. Germline lookup yields CDR1 MNHEY and CDR2 SMNVEV (reference sequence). This CDR3 comprises 16 residues. J was trimmed by 9 bases and V by 5 bases; bases with no gene match: 9. The CDR3 loop is CASSARLAGGPGEQFF. The CDR3 bases are TGTGCCAGCAGTGCTCGACTAGCGGGAGGGCCGGGTGAGCAGTTCTTC.